Listed below are T cell receptor beta chains from one sample, sequenced in a study of CD4 T cells in relation to SARS-CoV-2 and coronaviruses. The antigens for these receptors are not known. Profiling relied on immunoSEQ multiplex PCR, and the TCRdb table lists in-frame clones only, not all of them. This table has about 24,000 clones, roughly 80% appearing once. The sequenced material came from CD4+ T cells from PBMCs, cultured in vitro. These receptors were taken from a human donor in good health. Both conserved end residues are part of each CDR3. A D gene is named only where the DNA matches it firmly. Not every row has a clone size; where given, it reads once, few, many or a size class.

- | TRBJ2-7 | TRBV7-9 | TRBD1 | TGTGCCAGCAGCTTAGAACTCGCGACAGGGGGCGACGAGCAGTACTTC | CASSLELATGGDEQYF
few | TRBJ2-6 | TRBV12-3/TRBV12-4 | - | TGTGCCAGCAGCATCCCTGGGGCCAACGTCCTGACTTTC | CASSIPGANVLTF
- | TRBJ1-2 | TRBV10-1 | - | TGCGCCAGCAGTTCATTCGGATATGGCTACACCTTC | CASSSFGYGYTF
- | TRBJ1-2 | TRBV19 | TRBD1 | TGTGCCAGTAGGTCAGGGGGCGACTATGGCTACACCTTC | CASRSGGDYGYTF
- | TRBJ1-1 | TRBV13 | - | TGTGCCAGCAAAAGAACGGGGAACACTGAAGCTTTCTTT | CASKRTGNTEAFF
- | TRBJ2-1 | TRBV2 | TRBD2 | TGTGCCAGCAGGATCCAGCGGGAGAGTGAGCAGTTCTTC | CASRIQRESEQFF
- | TRBJ1-2 | TRBV3-1/TRBV3-2 | - | TGTGCCAGCAGCCAAGATGGGGAGGGATTGAACTATGGCTACACCTTC | CASSQDGEGLNYGYTF
once | TRBJ2-5 | TRBV7-9 | - | TGTGCCAGCAGCTTAGGGGGGGCTCTGGAGACCCAGTACTTC | CASSLGGALETQYF
- | TRBJ2-7 | TRBV28 | - | TGTGCCAGCAGTTTTCCGGCGTTGGGATATAAATCCTACGAGCAGTACTTC | CASSFPALGYKSYEQYF
few | TRBJ1-2 | TRBV7-9 | TRBD1 | TGTGCCAGCAGTCCCCGAGAGAGGGGGCGCGAGTATGGCTACACCTTC | CASSPRERGREYGYTF
- | TRBJ1-1 | TRBV5-1 | - | TGCGCCAGCAGCTTGGTTCTGGGGGCGAGGACTGAAGCTTTCTTT | CASSLVLGARTEAFF
- | TRBJ2-3 | TRBV10-3 | - | TGTGCCATCAGTGCACACACAGGGATAGATACGCAGTATTTT | CAISAHTGIDTQYF
- | TRBJ1-3 | TRBV7-7 | - | TGTGCCAGCAGCCCCTCTCCAGGGTCTGGAAACACCATATATTTT | CASSPSPGSGNTIYF
few | TRBJ2-7 | TRBV5-4 | TRBD2 | TGTGCCAGCAGCTTAGGCGGGAGAGACGAGCAGTACTTC | CASSLGGRDEQYF
- | TRBJ1-2 | TRBV5-1 | - | TGCGCCAGCAGCTTGGAATACCTTGACTATGGCTACACCTTC | CASSLEYLDYGYTF
- | TRBJ2-7 | TRBV6-5 | TRBD1 | TGTGCCAGCAGTTTGACCGGGACAGGGCTTCATGAGCAGTACTTC | CASSLTGTGLHEQYF
- | TRBJ2-3 | TRBV19 | TRBD2 | TGTGCCAGTACGCGGGAGGACACAGATACGCAGTATTTT | CASTREDTDTQYF
once | TRBJ1-5 | TRBV6-6 | TRBD1 | TGTGCCAGCAGTCCAAAAGGTGCCGGGACAGTTAGCAATCAGCCCCAGCATTTT | CASSPKGAGTVSNQPQHF
- | TRBJ2-3 | TRBV5-4 | - | TGTGCCAGCACCCTGACCAAATCTCCCGCAGATACGCAGTATTTT | CASTLTKSPADTQYF
- | TRBJ2-1 | TRBV5-1 | - | TGCGCCAGCAGCTTGGCCCCCGATTTCGATGAGCAGTTCTTC | CASSLAPDFDEQFF
- | TRBJ2-3 | TRBV30 | - | TGTGCCTGGAGCCGTATGACCAGCACAGATACGCAGTATTTT | CAWSRMTSTDTQYF
- | TRBJ2-3 | TRBV9 | TRBD1 | TGTGCCAGCAACACCGGGACAGGGAGGGATACGCAGTATTTT | CASNTGTGRDTQYF
- | TRBJ2-5 | TRBV20-1 | TRBD2 | TGCAGTGCTAGTTCTCGCGGGAGGGCGAGAGAGACCCAGTACTTC | CSASSRGRARETQYF
few | TRBJ2-7 | TRBV24-1 | - | TGTGCCACCAGTGCCGGGAGCATCGAATCCGAGCAGTACTTC | CATSAGSIESEQYF
- | TRBJ1-1 | TRBV30 | - | TGTGCCTGGAGTGTAACAGGGCTGAACACTGAAGCTTTCTTT | CAWSVTGLNTEAFF
once | TRBJ1-5 | TRBV19 | TRBD1 | TGTGCCAGTAGTTTGGACAGGGGAGGGATTCAGCCCCAGCATTTT | CASSLDRGGIQPQHF
- | TRBJ1-2 | TRBV11-3 | - | TGTGCCAGCAGCTTAGGGACAGACTATGGCTACACCTTC | CASSLGTDYGYTF
- | TRBJ1-4 | TRBV18 | - | TGTGCCAGCTCAAATAGGGGACCTACTAATGAAAAACTGTTTTTT | CASSNRGPTNEKLFF
- | TRBJ1-4 | TRBV27 | - | TGTGCCAGCAGGGGGCATATGGATGAAAAACTGTTTTTT | CASRGHMDEKLFF
few | TRBJ2-4 | TRBV5-5 | - | TGTGCCAGCAGCTTGGACGTAGCCAAAAACATTCAGTACTTC | CASSLDVAKNIQYF
- | TRBJ1-2 | TRBV11-2 | - | TGTGCCAGCAGCTTAGATAATGGGAGGGTTCCTGGCTACACCTTC | CASSLDNGRVPGYTF
- | TRBJ1-1 | TRBV11-3 | - | TGTGCCAGCAGCTTTAGCGGGATGAACACTGAAGCTTTCTTT | CASSFSGMNTEAFF
- | TRBJ1-3 | TRBV2 | - | TGTGCCAGCAGTGATCAGGGACCCTCTGGAAACACCATATATTTT | CASSDQGPSGNTIYF
- | TRBJ1-5 | TRBV10-3 | - | TGTGCCATCAGTGAGTCCGATGATAGCAATCAGCCCCAGCATTTT | CAISESDDSNQPQHF
- | TRBJ1-3 | TRBV30 | - | TGTGCCTGGCTTCGGGGGGATCAGGGAAACACCATATATTTT | CAWLRGDQGNTIYF
- | TRBJ2-7 | TRBV7-2 | - | TGTGCCAGCAGCTTTGATGGGATAAAGGGATACGAGCAGTACTTC | CASSFDGIKGYEQYF
- | TRBJ2-7 | TRBV9 | - | TGTGCCAGCAGCGCCACCGTAGCGGCCAGCTCCTACGAGCAGTACTTC | CASSATVAASSYEQYF
- | TRBJ1-5 | TRBV12-3/TRBV12-4 | - | TGTGCCAGCAGCCACCCCGGGGCTCAGCCCCAGCATTTT | CASSHPGAQPQHF
- | TRBJ1-1 | TRBV6-5 | - | TGTGCCAGCAGTTATGGCGAGAACACTGAAGCTTTCTTT | CASSYGENTEAFF
- | TRBJ1-5 | TRBV18 | TRBD1 | TGTGCCAGCTCACCAACAGGGGCCGGCAATCAGCCCCAGCATTTT | CASSPTGAGNQPQHF
- | TRBJ2-5 | TRBV6-6 | - | TGTGCCTCCCGATTCGGTCCGGGGACCCAGTACTTC | CASRFGPGTQYF
- | TRBJ2-5 | TRBV18 | - | TGTGCCAGCTCACGACCCCGGGAGACCCAGTACTTC | CASSRPRETQYF
- | TRBJ2-3 | TRBV5-1 | - | TGCGCCAGCAGCGCATCCAGAAATAGCGGTTACACAGATACGCAGTATTTT | CASSASRNSGYTDTQYF
- | TRBJ2-5 | TRBV6-1 | TRBD2 | TGTGCCAGCAGTGTAGGGGGGGGACTAGCGGGAATGGAGACCCAGTACTTC | CASSVGGGLAGMETQYF
few | TRBJ2-5 | TRBV9 | - | TGTGCCAGCAGCCTGTCTGGCGGCAGCCAAGAGACCCAGTACTTC | CASSLSGGSQETQYF
- | TRBJ2-3 | TRBV7-9 | - | TGTGCCAGCAGTCAAACCCCGGCGGGCGCAGATACGCAGTATTTT | CASSQTPAGADTQYF
- | TRBJ2-7 | TRBV6-2/TRBV6-3 | - | TGTGCCAGCAGTGACACTCGCCAGGGGCCGCAGTACTTC | CASSDTRQGPQYF
once | TRBJ1-5 | TRBV14 | TRBD1 | TGTGCCAGCAGCACTAACTTGGACAGGGATCAGCCCCAGCATTTT | CASSTNLDRDQPQHF
few | TRBJ1-5 | TRBV5-6 | TRBD1 | TGTGCCAGCAGAGGACAGGGTTCTTTAAGTCAGCCCCAGCATTTT | CASRGQGSLSQPQHF
- | TRBJ2-5 | TRBV28 | - | TGTGCCAGCAGCCCCACTAGTTCCGTGGAGACCCAGTACTTC | CASSPTSSVETQYF
- | TRBJ2-3 | TRBV24-1 | TRBD1 | TGTGCCACCAGTGACGGACAGGGATGGGCAGATACGCAGTATTTT | CATSDGQGWADTQYF
- | TRBJ1-2 | TRBV12-3/TRBV12-4 | - | TGTGCCAGCAGTTCGTACAGGGTTTTTGGCTACACCTTC | CASSSYRVFGYTF
- | TRBJ1-5 | TRBV4-2 | - | TGTGCCAGCAGCCCGTGGACAGACGCCAATCAGCCCCAGCATTTT | CASSPWTDANQPQHF
- | TRBJ2-2 | TRBV2 | TRBD1 | TGTGCCAGCAGTATCCAGGGGGCTAAGAACACCGGGGAGCTGTTTTTT | CASSIQGAKNTGELFF
few | TRBJ2-1 | TRBV27 | TRBD2 | TGTGCCAGCAGTACAAGCGGGACTTGGGGCAATGAGCAGTTCTTC | CASSTSGTWGNEQFF
- | TRBJ2-2 | TRBV12-5 | TRBD2 | TGTGCTAGTGGTTTGTCTAGCGGGTATACCGGGGAGCTGTTTTTT | CASGLSSGYTGELFF
once | TRBJ2-1 | TRBV24-1 | TRBD1 | TGTGCCACCAGAAGGACAGGGGTCAATGAGCAGTTCTTC | CATRRTGVNEQFF